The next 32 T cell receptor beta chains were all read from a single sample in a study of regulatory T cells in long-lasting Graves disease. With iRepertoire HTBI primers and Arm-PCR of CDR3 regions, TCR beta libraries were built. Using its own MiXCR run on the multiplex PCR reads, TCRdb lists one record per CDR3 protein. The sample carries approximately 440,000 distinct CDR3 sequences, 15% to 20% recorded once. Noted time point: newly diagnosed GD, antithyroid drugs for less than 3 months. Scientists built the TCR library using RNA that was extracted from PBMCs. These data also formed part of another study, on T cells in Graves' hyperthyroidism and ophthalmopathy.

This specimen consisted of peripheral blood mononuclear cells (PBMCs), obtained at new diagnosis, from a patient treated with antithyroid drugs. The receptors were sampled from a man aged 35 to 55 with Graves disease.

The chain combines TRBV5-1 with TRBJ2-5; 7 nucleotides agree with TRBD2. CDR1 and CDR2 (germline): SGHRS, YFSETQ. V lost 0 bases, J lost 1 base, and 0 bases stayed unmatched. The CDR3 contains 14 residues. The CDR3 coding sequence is TGCGCCAGCAGCTTGGCTAGCGGCCAAGAGACCCAGTACTTC. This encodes CASSLASGQETQYF.

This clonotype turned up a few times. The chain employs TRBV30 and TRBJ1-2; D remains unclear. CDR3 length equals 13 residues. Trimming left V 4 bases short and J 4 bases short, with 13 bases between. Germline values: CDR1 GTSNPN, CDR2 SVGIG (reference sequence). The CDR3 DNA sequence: TGTGCCTGGACCGCGGAGCCCCTCTATGGCTACACCTTC. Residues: CAWTAEPLYGYTF.

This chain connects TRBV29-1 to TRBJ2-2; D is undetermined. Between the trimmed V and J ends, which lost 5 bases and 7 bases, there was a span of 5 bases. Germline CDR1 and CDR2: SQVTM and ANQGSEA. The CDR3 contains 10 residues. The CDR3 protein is CSVKVGELFF. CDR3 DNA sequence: TGCAGCGTTAAGGTCGGGGAGCTGTTTTTT.

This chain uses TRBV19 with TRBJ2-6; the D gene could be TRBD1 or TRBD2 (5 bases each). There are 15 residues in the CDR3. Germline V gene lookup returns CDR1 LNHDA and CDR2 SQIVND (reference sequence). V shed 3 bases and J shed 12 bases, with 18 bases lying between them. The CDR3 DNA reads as TGTGCCAGTAGTATTTTCGCCGGGACGCCAGGCGTCCTGACTTTC. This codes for CASSIFAGTPGVLTF.

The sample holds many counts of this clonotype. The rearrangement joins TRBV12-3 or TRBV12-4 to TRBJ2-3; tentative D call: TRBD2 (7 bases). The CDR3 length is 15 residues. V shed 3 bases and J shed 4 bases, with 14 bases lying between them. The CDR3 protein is CASSFGGLVSDTQYF. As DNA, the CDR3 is TGTGCCAGCAGTTTCGGGGGGCTCGTCTCAGATACGCAGTATTTT.

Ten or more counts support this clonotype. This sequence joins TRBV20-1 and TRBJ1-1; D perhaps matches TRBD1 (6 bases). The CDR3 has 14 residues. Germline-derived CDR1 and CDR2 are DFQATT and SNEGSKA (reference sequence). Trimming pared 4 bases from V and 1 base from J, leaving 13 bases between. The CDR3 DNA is TGCAGTGCTATACCGGGACACCGGAACACTGAAGCTTTCTTT. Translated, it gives CSAIPGHRNTEAFF.

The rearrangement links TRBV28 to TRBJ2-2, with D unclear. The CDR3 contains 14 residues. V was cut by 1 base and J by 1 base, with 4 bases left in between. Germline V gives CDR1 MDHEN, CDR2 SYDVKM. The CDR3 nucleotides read TGTGCCAGCAGTTTATATCTGAACACCGGGGAGCTGTTTTTT. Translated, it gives CASSLYLNTGELFF. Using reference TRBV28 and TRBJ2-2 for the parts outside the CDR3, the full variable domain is DVKVTQSSRYLVKRTGEKVFLECVQDMDHENMFWYRQDPGLGLRLIYFSYDVKMKEKGDIPEGYSVSREKKERFSLILESASTNQTSMYLCASSLYLNTGELFFGEGSRLTVL.

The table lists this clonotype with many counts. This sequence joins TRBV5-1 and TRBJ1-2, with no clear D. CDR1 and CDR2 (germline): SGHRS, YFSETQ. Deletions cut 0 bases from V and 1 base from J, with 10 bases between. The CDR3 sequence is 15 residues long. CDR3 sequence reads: CASSLGQKVNYGYTF. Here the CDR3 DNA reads TGCGCCAGCAGCTTGGGTCAGAAGGTTAACTATGGCTACACCTTC.

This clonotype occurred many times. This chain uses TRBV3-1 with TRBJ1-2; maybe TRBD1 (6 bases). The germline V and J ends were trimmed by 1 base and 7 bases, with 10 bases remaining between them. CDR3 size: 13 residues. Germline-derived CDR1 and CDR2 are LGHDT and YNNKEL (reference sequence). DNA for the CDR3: TGTGCCAGCAGCCAAGGGGGGGCTGGTGGCTACACCTTC. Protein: CASSQGGAGGYTF.

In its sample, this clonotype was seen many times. The CDR3 DNA sequence: TGTGCCAGCAGGCCAGGGACAGAGAACACTGAAGCTTTCTTT. This gives the protein CASRPGTENTEAFF. The gene calls are TRBV2 and TRBJ1-1; 7 bases align to TRBD1. J gave up 1 base and V 6 bases, and 5 bases lay outside the gene matches. CDR3 length: 14 residues. Germline V lookup: CDR1 SNHLY, CDR2 FYNNEI.

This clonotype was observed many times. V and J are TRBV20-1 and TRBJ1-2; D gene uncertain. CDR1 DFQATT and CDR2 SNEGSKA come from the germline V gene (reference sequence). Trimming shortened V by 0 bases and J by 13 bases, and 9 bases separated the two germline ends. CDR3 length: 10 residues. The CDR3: CSAREGVPTF. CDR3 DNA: TGCAGTGCTAGAGAGGGAGTCCCCACCTTC.

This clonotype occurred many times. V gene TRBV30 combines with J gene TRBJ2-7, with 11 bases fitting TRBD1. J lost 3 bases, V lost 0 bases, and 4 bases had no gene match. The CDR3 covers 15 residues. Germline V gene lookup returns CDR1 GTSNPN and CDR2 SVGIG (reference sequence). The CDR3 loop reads CAWSVRDRGYYEQYF. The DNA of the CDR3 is TGTGCCTGGAGTGTACGGGACAGGGGGTACTACGAGCAGTACTTC.

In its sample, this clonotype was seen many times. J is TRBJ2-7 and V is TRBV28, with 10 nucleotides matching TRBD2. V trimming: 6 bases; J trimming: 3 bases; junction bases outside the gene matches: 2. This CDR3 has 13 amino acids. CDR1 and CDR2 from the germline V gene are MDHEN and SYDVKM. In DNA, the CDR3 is TGTGCCAGCAGAACTAGCGGGATCTACGAGCAGTACTTC. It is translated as CASRTSGIYEQYF.

The CDR3 nucleotides read TGTGCCAGCAGCGTAGATAGCGGGAGGACCCATGAGCAGTTCTTC. The encoded protein is CASSVDSGRTHEQFF. The V and J genes are TRBV9 and TRBJ2-1, with 10 bases lining up with TRBD2. The CDR3 is 15 amino acids. V was clipped by 0 bases and J by 8 bases; unmatched bases: 5. The germline CDR1 and CDR2 sequences are SGDLS and YYNGEE. Looking up the rest from reference TRBV9 and TRBJ2-1 gives the full variable domain: DSGVTQTPKHLITATGQRVTLRCSPRSGDLSVYWYQQSLDQGLQFLIQYYNGEERAKGNILERFSAQQFPDLHSELNLSSLELGDSALYFCASSVDSGRTHEQFFGPGTRLTVL.

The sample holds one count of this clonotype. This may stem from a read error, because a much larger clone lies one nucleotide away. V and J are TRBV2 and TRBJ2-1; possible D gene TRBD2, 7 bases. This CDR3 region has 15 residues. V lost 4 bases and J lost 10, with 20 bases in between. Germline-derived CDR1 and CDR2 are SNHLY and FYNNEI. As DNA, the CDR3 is TGTGCCAGCAGTGTAGGGGGAGGGTCCGGTGTGGAGCAGTTCTTC. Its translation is CASSVGGGSGVEQFF. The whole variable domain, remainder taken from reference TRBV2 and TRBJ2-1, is EPEVTQTPSHQVTQMGQEVILRCVPISNHLYFYWYRQILGQKVEFLVSFYNNEISEKSEIFDDQFSVERPDGSNFTLKIRSTKLEDSAMYFCASSVGGGSGVEQFFGPGTRLTVL.

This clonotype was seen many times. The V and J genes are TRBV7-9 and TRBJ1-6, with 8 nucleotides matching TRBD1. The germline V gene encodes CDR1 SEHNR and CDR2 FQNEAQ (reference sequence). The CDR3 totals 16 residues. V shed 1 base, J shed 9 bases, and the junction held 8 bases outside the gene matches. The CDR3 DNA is TGTGCCAGCAGCTTAGTACGGCAGGGGGCGAGTTCACCCCTCCACTTT. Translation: CASSLVRQGASSPLHF.

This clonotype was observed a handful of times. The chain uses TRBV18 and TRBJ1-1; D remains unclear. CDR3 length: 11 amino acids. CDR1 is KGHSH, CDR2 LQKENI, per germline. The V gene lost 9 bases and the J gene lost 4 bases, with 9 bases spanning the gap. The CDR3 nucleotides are TGTGCCAGTACCAGGAGCACTGAAGCTTTCTTT. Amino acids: CASTRSTEAFF. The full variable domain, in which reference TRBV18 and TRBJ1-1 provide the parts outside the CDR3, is NAGVMQNPRHLVRRRGQEARLRCSPMKGHSHVYWYRQLPEEGLKFMVYLQKENIIDESGMPKERFSAEFPKEGPSILRIQQVVRGDSAAYFCASTRSTEAFFGQGTRLTVV.

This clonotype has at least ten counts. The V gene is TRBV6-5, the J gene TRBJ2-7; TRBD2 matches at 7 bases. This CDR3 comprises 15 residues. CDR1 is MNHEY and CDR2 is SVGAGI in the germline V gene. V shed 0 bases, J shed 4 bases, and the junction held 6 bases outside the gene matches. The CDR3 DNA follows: TGTGCCAGCAGTTACTCGAGTGGCGGGAGTTACGAGCAGTACTTC. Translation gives CASSYSSGGSYEQYF.

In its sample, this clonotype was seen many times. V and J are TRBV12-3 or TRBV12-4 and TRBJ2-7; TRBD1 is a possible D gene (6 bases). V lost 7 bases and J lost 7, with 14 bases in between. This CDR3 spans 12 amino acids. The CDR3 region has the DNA TGTGCCAGCAATTCTCAGGGGAATGAGCAGTACTTC. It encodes CASNSQGNEQYF.

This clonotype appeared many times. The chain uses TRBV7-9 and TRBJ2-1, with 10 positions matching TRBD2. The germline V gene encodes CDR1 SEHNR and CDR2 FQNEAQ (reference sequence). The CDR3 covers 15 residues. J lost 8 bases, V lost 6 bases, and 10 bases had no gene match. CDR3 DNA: TGTGCCAGCAGTCAAACTAGCGGGACTTTGGATGAGCAGTTCTTC. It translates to CASSQTSGTLDEQFF.

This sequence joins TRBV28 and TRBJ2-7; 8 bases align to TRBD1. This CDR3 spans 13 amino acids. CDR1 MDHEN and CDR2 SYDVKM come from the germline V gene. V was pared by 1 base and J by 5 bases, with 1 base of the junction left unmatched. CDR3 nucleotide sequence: TGTGCCAGCAGTTTATCGACAGGGGACGAGCAGTACTTC. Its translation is CASSLSTGDEQYF.

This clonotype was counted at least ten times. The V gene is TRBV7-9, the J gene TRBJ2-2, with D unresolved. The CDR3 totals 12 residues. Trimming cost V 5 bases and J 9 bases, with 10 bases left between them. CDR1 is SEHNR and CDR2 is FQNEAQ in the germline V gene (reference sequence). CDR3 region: CASSRSNWELFF. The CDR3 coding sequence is TGTGCCAGCAGCCGATCAAACTGGGAGCTGTTTTTT. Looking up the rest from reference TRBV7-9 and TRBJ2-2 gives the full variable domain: DTGVSQNPRHKITKRGQNVTFRCDPISEHNRLYWYRQTLGQGPEFLTYFQNEAQLEKSRLLSDRFSAERPKGSFSTLEIQRTEQGDSAMYLCASSRSNWELFFGEGSRLTVL.

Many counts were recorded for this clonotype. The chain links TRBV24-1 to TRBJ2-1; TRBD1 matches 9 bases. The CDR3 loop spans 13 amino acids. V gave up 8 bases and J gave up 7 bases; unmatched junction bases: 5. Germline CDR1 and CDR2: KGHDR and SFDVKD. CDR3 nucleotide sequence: TGTGCCACCACCTCCGGGACAGGGAATGAGCAGTTCTTC. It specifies CATTSGTGNEQFF.

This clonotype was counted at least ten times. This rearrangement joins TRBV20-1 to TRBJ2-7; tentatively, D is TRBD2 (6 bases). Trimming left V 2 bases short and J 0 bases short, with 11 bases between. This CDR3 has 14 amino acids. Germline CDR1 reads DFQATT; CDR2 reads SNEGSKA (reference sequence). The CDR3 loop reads CSARRSGLSYEQYF. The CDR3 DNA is TGCAGTGCTAGACGTAGCGGACTCTCCTACGAGCAGTACTTC.

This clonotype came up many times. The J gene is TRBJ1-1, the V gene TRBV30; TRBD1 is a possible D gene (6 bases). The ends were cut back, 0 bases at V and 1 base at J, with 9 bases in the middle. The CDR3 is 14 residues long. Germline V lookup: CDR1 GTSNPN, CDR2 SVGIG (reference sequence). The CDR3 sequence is CAWSVGGWNTEAFF. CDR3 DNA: TGTGCCTGGAGTGTAGGGGGATGGAACACTGAAGCTTTCTTT.

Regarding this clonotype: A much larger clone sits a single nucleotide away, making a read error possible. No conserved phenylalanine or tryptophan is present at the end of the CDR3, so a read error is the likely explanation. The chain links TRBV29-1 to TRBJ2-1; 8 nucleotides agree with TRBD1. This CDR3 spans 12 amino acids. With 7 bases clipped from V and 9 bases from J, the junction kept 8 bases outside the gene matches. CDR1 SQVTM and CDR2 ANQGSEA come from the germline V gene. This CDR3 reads CSGARQGSEQFL. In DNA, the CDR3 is TGCAGCGGGGCTCGACAGGGGAGTGAGCAGTTCCTC.

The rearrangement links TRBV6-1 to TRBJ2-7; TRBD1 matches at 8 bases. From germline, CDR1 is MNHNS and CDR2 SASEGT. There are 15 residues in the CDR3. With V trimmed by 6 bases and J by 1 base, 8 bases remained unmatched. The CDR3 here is CASSLPGQVSYEQYF. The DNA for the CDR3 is TGTGCCAGCAGCTTACCGGGACAGGTGTCCTACGAGCAGTACTTC.

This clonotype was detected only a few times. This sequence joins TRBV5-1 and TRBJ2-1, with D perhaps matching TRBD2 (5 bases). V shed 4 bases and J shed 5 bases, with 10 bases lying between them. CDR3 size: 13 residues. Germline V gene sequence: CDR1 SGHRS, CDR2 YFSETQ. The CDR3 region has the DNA TGCGCCAGCAGCGTGGCCGGGAACAATGAGCAGTTCTTC. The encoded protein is CASSVAGNNEQFF. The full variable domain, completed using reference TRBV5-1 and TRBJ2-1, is KAGVTQTPRYLIKTRGQQVTLSCSPISGHRSVSWYQQTPGQGLQFLFEYFSETQRNKGNFPGRFSGRQFSNSRSEMNVSTLELGDSALYLCASSVAGNNEQFFGPGTRLTVL.

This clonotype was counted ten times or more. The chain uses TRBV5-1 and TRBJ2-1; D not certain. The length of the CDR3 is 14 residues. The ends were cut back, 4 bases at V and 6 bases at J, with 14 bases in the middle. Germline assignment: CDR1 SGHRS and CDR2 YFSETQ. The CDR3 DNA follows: TGCGCCAGCAGCAAAACCACCGTGACCAATGAGCAGTTCTTC. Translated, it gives CASSKTTVTNEQFF.

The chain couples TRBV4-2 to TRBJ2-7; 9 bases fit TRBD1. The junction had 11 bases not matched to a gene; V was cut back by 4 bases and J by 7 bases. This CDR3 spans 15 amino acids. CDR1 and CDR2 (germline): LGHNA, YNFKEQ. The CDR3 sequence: CASSLPGTGFQEQYF. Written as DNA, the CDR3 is TGTGCCAGCAGCCTACCCGGGACAGGGTTTCAAGAGCAGTACTTC.

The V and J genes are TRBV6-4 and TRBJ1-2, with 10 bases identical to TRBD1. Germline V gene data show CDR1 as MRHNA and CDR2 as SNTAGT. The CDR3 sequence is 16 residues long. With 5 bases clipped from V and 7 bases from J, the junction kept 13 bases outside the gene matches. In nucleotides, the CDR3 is TGTGCCAGCAGTAACCCCGGGACAGGGGCACGGGGTGGCTACACCTTC. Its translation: CASSNPGTGARGGYTF.

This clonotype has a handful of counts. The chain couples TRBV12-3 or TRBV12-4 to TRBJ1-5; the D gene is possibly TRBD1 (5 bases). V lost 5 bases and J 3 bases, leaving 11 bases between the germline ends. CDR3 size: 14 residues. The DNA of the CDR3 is TGTGCCAGCAGTAGTGGGGCAGACAATCAGCCCCAGCATTTT. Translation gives CASSSGADNQPQHF.